The entry that follows covers one T cell receptor (beta chain) sequence. Per the study methods: Amplification from reference gene primers served as the basis for estimated nucleated cell counts. Using immunoSEQ multiplex PCR, the repertoire was profiled, and TCRdb retains in-frame clones only, with some absent. The DNA was the basis for D and trimming; V, J and clone size are from that table. The sample records 350,000 to 450,000 clones, around 84% being singletons. The data derive from a study of blood T cell repertoires in COVID-19. Background on the study: Samples of COVID-19 (acute and convalescent) were obtained from the United States, Italy and Spain. PBMCs, B-cell-depleted T cells, or T cells were the source of the cDNA or gDNA that made up the material.

With 0 bases removed from V and 1 base from J, the gap between germline ends came to 9 bases. Germline assignment: CDR1 GTSNPN and CDR2 SVGIG (reference sequence). The CDR3 extends over 14 amino acids. The rearrangement uses TRBV30 and TRBJ1-1; D unclear. The sequence came from a human donor in a cohort sampled during active COVID-19. The sample comprised peripheral blood. Here the CDR3 DNA reads TGTGCCTGGAGTGTAGAGCCTAAGAACACTGAAGCTTTCTTT. Encoded protein: CAWSVEPKNTEAFF.